A selection of T cell receptor beta chains follows, all from one sample in a study of T cells in Graves' hyperthyroidism and ophthalmopathy. TCRdb recomputed calls from the multiplex PCR reads with MiXCR, one row per CDR3 protein. The sample has about 290,000 distinct CDR3 sequences, around a fifth seen once; the top ten hold less than 45%. The sequencing sample was made of blood. The receptors come from a man aged 45 to 65 with Graves' ophthalmopathy. CDR3s include the opening cysteine and the closing phenylalanine or tryptophan. D genes are given only for firm matches. For some rows the clone size is stated as once, few or many, or as a class when expanded; others skip it.

>15|.|TRBJ1-3|.|TRBV7-6
CASSTPQGRGNTIYF
TGTGCCAGCAGCACTCCCCAGGGGCGCGGAAACACCATATATTTT
>16|.|TRBJ1-5|.|TRBV28
CASSGRRTLRSQPQHF
TGTGCCAGCAGCGGCCGGAGGACCCTAAGAAGTCAGCCCCAGCATTTT
>16|few|TRBJ2-2|TRBD1|TRBV5-1
CASSLFGQVNTGELFF
TGCGCCAGCAGCTTGTTTGGACAGGTGAACACCGGGGAGCTGTTTTTT
>14|few|TRBJ2-5|TRBD1|TRBV25-1
CASGGQGDAETQYF
TGTGCCAGCGGGGGACAGGGGGACGCAGAGACCCAATACTTC
>15|.|TRBJ1-6|.|TRBV10-1
CASSESAGADSPLHF
TGCGCCAGCAGTGAGTCGGCAGGGGCGGATTCACCCCTCCACTTT
>13|.|TRBJ2-7|.|TRBV7-6
CASSFSLGTEQYF
TGTGCCAGCAGCTTTTCTCTGGGAACCGAGCAGTACTTC
>14|.|TRBJ1-1|TRBD1|TRBV6-2/TRBV6-3
CASSDMDRDTEAFF
TGTGCCAGCAGTGACATGGACAGGGACACTGAAGCTTTCTTT
>13|few|TRBJ2-1|.|TRBV3-1
CASSQGDINEQFF
TGTGCCAGCAGCCAAGGGGATATTAATGAGCAGTTCTTC
>12|.|TRBJ1-5|.|TRBV5-4
CASSLPGQPQHF
TGTGCCAGCAGCTTGCCGGGTCAGCCCCAGCATTTT
>15|.|TRBJ2-5|TRBD2|TRBV6-1
CASSAPSGVQETQYF
TGTGCCAGCAGTGCCCCTAGCGGGGTACAAGAGACCCAGTACTTC
>15|.|TRBJ2-7|TRBD1|TRBV20-1
CSALHRTGAVWEQYF
TGCAGTGCTTTGCACCGGACAGGGGCGGTTTGGGAGCAGTACTTC
>17|few|TRBJ2-1|.|TRBV9
CASSVGNNPRAYNEQFF
TGTGCCAGCAGCGTAGGTAACAACCCAAGGGCCTACAATGAGCAGTTCTTC
>13|few|TRBJ1-6|.|TRBV18
CASSPGQSGALHF
TGTGCCAGCTCACCAGGACAGAGTGGAGCCCTCCACTTT
>15|.|TRBJ1-2|.|TRBV5-8
CASSLYFAGAYGYTF
TGTGCCAGCAGCTTGTATTTTGCAGGGGCATATGGCTACACCTTC
>15|many|TRBJ2-1|TRBD2|TRBV7-2
CASSSGLAGFYEQFF
TGTGCCAGCAGCTCGGGACTAGCGGGATTCTATGAGCAGTTCTTC
>11|.|TRBJ2-4|.|TRBV28
CASIRDGLQYF
TGTGCCAGCATAAGGGACGGCCTTCAGTACTTC
>13|many|TRBJ2-7|.|TRBV20-1
CSAEGGTSYEQYF
TGCAGTGCTGAGGGCGGGACTTCCTACGAGCAGTACTTC
>14|.|TRBJ2-2|TRBD1|TRBV30
CAWSTGQGAGELFF
TGTGCCTGGAGTACAGGACAGGGGGCCGGGGAGCTGTTTTTT
>11|few|TRBJ2-7|.|TRBV5-4
CASSGLGEQYF
TGTGCCAGCAGCGGGCTGGGGGAGCAGTACTTC
>14|many|TRBJ2-7|TRBD1|TRBV3-1
CASSQRQGPSEQYF
TGTGCCAGCAGCCAGAGACAGGGACCAAGCGAGCAGTACTTC
>15|few|TRBJ2-3|TRBD1|TRBV5-1
CASSQGTGGTDTQYF
TGCGCCAGCAGCCAAGGGACAGGGGGGACAGATACGCAGTATTTT
>14|.|TRBJ2-2|.|TRBV2
CASRLASNTGELFF
TGTGCCAGCCGCCTAGCGTCGAACACCGGGGAGCTGTTTTTT